The T cell receptor (beta chain) under discussion was sequenced for a study of OX40 agonist ivuxolimab in advanced cancers. This CDR3 comprises 13 residues. V was trimmed by 5 bases and J by 6 bases, leaving 11 bases between them. CDR1 MGHRA and CDR2 YSYEKL come from the germline V gene. A word on this clone: Its antigen is undetermined.

The data were produced by immunoSEQ multiplex PCR, yet TCRdb's version contains in-frame clones alone and is incomplete. The repertoire holds about 60,000 clones, 90% to 95% seen once, with around 2% in the top ten. Study observations and caveats: CD4+ T cells averaged fewer expanded clones than CD8+ T cells. Compared with others, partial responders at 0.1-3.0 mg/kg displayed clonal expansion among the lowest. By week 6 at 0.1 to 3.0 mg/kg, blood CD4+ and CD8+ T cells had expanded clonally.

Exclusion of a patient followed from autoimmune disease history or systemic immunosuppression. This specimen was CD4+ or CD8+ T cells sorted from blood, taken in a trial of the OX40 agonist ivuxolimab. The sequence was obtained from an adult with an advanced solid tumor such as melanoma, head and neck, liver or kidney cancer. The chain has TRBV4-1 and TRBJ2-1, with a weak D call TRBD1 (5 bases). The CDR3 loop is CASSSWGSNEQFF. In DNA form, the CDR3 reads TGCGCCAGCAGCTCTTGGGGCAGCAATGAGCAGTTCTTC.